This record concerns one T cell receptor beta chain sequence. Its antigen remains undetermined. Per-base qualities were not stored, and no clone one base away is much larger. The sequencing machine was an Illumina HiSeq 2500. TCR beta libraries were prepared by quantitative 5'-RACE with molecular barcodes. As for the original processing: To identify disease-linked TCR variants, a new computational method was used, one built on a probabilistic model of VDJ rearrangement. TCRdb took the public reads, trimmed them with fastp at Q25, ran MiXCR for clone calling and kept in-frame beta chains. Identical CDR3 proteins give one entry, which carries the most common genes and DNA. TCRdb, not the authors, supplied the V and J calls. The sample data list more than 300,000 distinct CDR3 sequences, and approximately 10% of these were observed just once. The top ten clones comprise around 10% of the sample. The sample is drawn from a study of CD8 T cells in ankylosing spondylitis (dated 2017 in TCRdb). As for the study more broadly: The study set out to find disease-linked TCR variants by profiling T cell receptor beta repertoires in ankylosing spondylitis patients and healthy donors. The full study cohort was made up of 20 to 25 ankylosing spondylitis patients and 108 healthy donors. Peripheral blood was sampled, and synovial fluid was additionally collected from ankylosing spondylitis patients. Results and caveats for the whole study, not just this receptor: Some motif variants had previously been reported in the synovial fluid and blood of reactive arthritis patients, which suggests shared mechanisms of disease initiation. A TCR beta motif of several highly homologous amino acid variants appeared characteristic of blood from ankylosing spondylitis patients. According to the report, matched synovial fluid samples from ankylosing spondylitis patients were significantly enriched for the disease-linked clones. The disease-linked clones showed a CD8+ phenotype and occurred at relatively low frequencies in peripheral blood.

CDR1 is given as MGHDK and CDR2 as SYGVNS, both from the germline V gene. There are 17 amino acids in the CDR3, from cysteine to phenylalanine inclusive. CDR3 DNA only is kept here, 51 bases in frame from base 1. Trimming leaves V shorter by 5 bases and J shorter by 3 bases, with the junction holding 12 bases beyond the gene matches. Sequenced sample: blood, either unsorted or a sorted T cell fraction (not recorded which). The TCR was taken from a female donor with ankylosing spondylitis or in good health (not recorded which). Here the chain combines TRBV25-1 and TRBJ1-1, and 10 junction bases match TRBD1. The CDR3 protein is CASSPTTGGQGDTEAFF. The nucleotide sequence reads TGTGCCAGCAGTCCCACGACAGGGGGCCAGGGAGACACTGAAGCTTTCTTT. With the portions outside the CDR3 filled from the reference TRBV25-1 and TRBJ1-1 genes, the complete variable region becomes EADIYQTPRYLVIGTGKKITLECSQTMGHDKMYWYQQDPGMELHLIHYSYGVNSTEKGDLSSESTVSRIRTEHFPLTLESARPSHTSQYLCASSPTTGGQGDTEAFFGQGTRLTVV.